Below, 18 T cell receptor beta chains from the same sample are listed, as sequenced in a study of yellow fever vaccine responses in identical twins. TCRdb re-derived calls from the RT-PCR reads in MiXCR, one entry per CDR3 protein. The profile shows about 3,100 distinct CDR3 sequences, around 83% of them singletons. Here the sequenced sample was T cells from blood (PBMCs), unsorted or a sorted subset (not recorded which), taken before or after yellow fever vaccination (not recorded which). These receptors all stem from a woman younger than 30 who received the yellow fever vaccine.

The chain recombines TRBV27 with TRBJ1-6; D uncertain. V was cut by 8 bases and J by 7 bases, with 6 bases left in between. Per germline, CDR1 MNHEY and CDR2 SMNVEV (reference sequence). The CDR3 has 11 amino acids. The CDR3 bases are TGTGCCAGCCGATCGAATTCACCCCTCCACTTT. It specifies CASRSNSPLHF.

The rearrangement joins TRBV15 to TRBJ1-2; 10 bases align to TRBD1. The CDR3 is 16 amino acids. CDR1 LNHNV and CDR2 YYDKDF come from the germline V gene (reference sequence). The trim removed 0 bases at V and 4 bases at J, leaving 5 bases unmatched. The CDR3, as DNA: TGTGCCACCAGCAGAGATGCCGGGACAGGGGTCTATGGCTACACCTTC. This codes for CATSRDAGTGVYGYTF.

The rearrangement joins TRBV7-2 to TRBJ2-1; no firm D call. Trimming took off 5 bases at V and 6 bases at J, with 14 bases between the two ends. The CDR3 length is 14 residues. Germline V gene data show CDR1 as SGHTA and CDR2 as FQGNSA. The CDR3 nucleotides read TGTGCCAGCAGCGCCGGAGTACCGCCCAATGAGCAGTTCTTC. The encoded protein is CASSAGVPPNEQFF.

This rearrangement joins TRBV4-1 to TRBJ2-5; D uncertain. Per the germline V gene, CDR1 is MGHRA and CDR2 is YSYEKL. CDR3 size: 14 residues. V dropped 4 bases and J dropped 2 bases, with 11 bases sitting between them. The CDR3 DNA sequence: TGCGCCAGCAGCCCTAGTGGACGGCAAGAGACCCAGTACTTC. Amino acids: CASSPSGRQETQYF.

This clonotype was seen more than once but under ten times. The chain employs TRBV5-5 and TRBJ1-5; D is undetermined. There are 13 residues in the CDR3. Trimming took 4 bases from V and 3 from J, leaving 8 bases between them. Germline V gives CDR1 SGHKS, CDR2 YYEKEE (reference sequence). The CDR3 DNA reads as TGTGCCAGCAGCCAACTGGTCAATCAGCCCCAGCATTTT. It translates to CASSQLVNQPQHF.

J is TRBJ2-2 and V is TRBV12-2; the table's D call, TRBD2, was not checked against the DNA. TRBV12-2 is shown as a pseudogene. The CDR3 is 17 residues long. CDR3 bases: TGTGCAAGTCGCTTAGGACGCAGACTAGCGGGGTCCGGGGAGCTGTTTTTT. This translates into CASRLGRRLAGSGELFF.

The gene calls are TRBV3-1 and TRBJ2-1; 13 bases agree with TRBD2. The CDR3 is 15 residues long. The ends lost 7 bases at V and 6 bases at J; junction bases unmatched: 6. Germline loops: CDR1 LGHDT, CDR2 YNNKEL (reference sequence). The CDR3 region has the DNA TGTGCCAGCAACCCGGGGACTAGCGGGGCCAATGAGCAGTTCTTC. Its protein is CASNPGTSGANEQFF.

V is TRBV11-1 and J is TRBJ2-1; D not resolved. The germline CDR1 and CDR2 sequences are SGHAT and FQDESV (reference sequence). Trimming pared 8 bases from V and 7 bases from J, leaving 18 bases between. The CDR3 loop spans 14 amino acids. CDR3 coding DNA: TGTGCCAGCGGCGGCACTTACGCCGCTAATGAGCAGTTCTTC. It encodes CASGGTYAANEQFF.

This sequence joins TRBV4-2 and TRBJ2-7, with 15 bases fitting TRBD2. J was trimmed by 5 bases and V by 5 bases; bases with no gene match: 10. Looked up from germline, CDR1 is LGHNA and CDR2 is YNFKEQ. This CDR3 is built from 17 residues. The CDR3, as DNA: TGTGCCAGCAGCAGCTCGGGGGGACTAGCGGGAGGCGACGAGCAGTACTTC. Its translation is CASSSSGGLAGGDEQYF.

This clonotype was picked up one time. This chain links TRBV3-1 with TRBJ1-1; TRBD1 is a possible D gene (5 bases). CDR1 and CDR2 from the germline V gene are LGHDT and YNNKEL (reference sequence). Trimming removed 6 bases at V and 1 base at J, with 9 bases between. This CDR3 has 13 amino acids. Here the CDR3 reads CASRKTENTEAFF. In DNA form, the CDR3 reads TGTGCCAGCAGGAAGACAGAGAACACTGAAGCTTTCTTT.

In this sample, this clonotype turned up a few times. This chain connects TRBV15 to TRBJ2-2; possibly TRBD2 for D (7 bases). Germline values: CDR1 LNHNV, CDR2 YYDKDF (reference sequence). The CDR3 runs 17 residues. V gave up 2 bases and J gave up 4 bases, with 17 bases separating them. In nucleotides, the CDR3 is TGTGCCACCAGCAGAACGGGGGCAGGCGGGGGCACCGGGGAGCTGTTTTTT. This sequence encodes CATSRTGAGGGTGELFF.

The CDR3 bases are TGTGCCAGCAGACCCCGGGACTATTACAATGAGCAGTTCTTC. Its protein product is CASRPRDYYNEQFF. This chain uses TRBV7-6 with TRBJ2-1, with 7 bases that match TRBD2. Germline-derived CDR1 and CDR2 are SGHVS and FNYEAQ. Trimming removed 6 bases from V and 4 bases from J; junction bases left unmatched: 6. The CDR3 extends over 14 amino acids. The whole variable domain, remainder taken from reference TRBV7-6 and TRBJ2-1, is GAGVSQSPRYKVTKRGQDVALRCDPISGHVSLYWYRQALGQGPEFLTYFNYEAQQDKSGLPNDRFSAERPEGSISTLTIQRTEQRDSAMYRCASRPRDYYNEQFFGPGTRLTVL.

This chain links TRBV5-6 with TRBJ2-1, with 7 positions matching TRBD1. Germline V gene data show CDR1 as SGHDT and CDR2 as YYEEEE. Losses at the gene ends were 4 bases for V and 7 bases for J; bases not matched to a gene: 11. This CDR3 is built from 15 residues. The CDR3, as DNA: TGTGCCAGCAGCAGATTGGACAGGTTGGAGAATGAGCAGTTCTTC. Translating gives CASSRLDRLENEQFF.

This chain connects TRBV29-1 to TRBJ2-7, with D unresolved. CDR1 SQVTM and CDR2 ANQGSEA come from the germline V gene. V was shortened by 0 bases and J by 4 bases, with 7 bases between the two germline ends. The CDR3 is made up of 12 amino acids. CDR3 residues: CSVEDGGYEQYF. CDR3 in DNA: TGCAGCGTTGAAGACGGCGGTTACGAGCAGTACTTC.

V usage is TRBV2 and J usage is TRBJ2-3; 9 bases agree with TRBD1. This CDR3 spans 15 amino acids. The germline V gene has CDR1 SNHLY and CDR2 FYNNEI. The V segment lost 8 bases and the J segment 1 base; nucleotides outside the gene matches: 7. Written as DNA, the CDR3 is TGTGCCAGCGGGGGGACAGGGCCCCGCACAGATACGCAGTATTTT. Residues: CASGGTGPRTDTQYF.

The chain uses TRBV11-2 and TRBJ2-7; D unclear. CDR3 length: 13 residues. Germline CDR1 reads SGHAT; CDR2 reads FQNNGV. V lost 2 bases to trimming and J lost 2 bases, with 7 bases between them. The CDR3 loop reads CASSLLLTYEQYF. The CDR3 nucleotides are TGTGCCAGCAGCTTATTACTTACCTACGAGCAGTACTTC.

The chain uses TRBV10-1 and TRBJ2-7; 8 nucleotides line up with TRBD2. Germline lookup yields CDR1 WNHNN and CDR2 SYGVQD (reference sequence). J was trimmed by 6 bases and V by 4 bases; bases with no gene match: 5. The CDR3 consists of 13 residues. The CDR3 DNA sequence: TGCGCCAGCAGTGGAGCGGGAGTCCGCGAGCAGTACTTC. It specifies CASSGAGVREQYF.

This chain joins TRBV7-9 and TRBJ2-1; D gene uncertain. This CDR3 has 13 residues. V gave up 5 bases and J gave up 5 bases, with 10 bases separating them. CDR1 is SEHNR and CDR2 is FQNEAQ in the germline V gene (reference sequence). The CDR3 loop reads CASSQTGNNEQFF. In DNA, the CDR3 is TGTGCCAGCAGCCAGACTGGAAACAATGAGCAGTTCTTC.